Given below is one T cell receptor (beta chain) in context. Its antigen is still unknown. Other nucleotide sequences from this sample produce the same CDR3. The table came from immunoSEQ multiplex PCR; TCRdb's copy has only in-frame clones and leaves some out. The sample has roughly 330,000 clones, 67% seen once; the top ten hold approximately 6%. The sample originates from a study of cytotoxic CD8 clonotypes in ibrutinib-treated CLL. General study findings and limits: Baseline-level clonality went beyond age-matched healthy donors and moved in step with circulating CD8+ T-cell counts.

The germline gives CDR1 SQVTM, CDR2 ANQGSEA. The CDR3 is 13 residues long. Trimming took off 6 bases at V and 0 bases at J, with 11 bases between the two ends. The chain couples TRBV29-1 to TRBJ1-1; no definite D call. The material was PBMCs, obtained after 36 months of ibrutinib treatment. The receptor comes from a human donor with chronic lymphocytic leukemia. The CDR3 DNA is TGCAGCGTGGCTGGGAGGATGAACACTGAAGCTTTCTTT. This encodes CSVAGRMNTEAFF.